The present TCR beta chain was sequenced within a study of CD8+CD57+ T cells in acquired aplastic anemia. Study details: The study obtained about 10.8 million reads on average for CD4+ cells from healthy donors.

Study observations and caveats: Patients and controls had in common approximately 29 CD8+ CDR3 sequences.

With regard to this clonotype: The antigen remains unidentified.

The germline CDR1 and CDR2 sequences are SEHNR and FQNEAQ (reference sequence). With 4 bases clipped from V and 11 bases from J, the junction kept 9 bases outside the gene matches. The CDR3 consists of 13 residues. CDR3 and TCR beta VDJ profiling relied on genomic DNA as the template. TCRdb analysed the reads with MiXCR anew, one entry per CDR3 protein. The data contain around 400,000 distinct CDR3 sequences, under 80% of them seen just once; the ten biggest clones take up 3.5% to 4.5%. The chain carries TRBV7-9 and TRBJ2-7; TRBD1 matches 9 bases. Input material: sorted CD4+, CD8+, or CD8+CD57+ T cells (not recorded which) from PBMCs. This receptor was obtained from a human donor in good health, serving as a control. CDR3 loop: CASSSGTGNGEYF. DNA of the CDR3: TGTGCCAGCAGCTCGGGGACAGGGAACGGGGAGTACTTC.